This TCR beta chain was sequenced in a study of early T cells in non-severe SARS-CoV-2 infection (dated by TCRdb to the early 2020s). About the full investigation: Because TCR sequencing relied on bulk RNA taken from unsorted whole blood, pairing of alpha and beta chains was not possible. What the authors observed across the whole study: Matching against VDJdb was skewed toward anti-spike CD8 responses, likely underestimated virus-specific expansions, and missed private and CD4 specificities.

This clonotype was recorded many times. Its antigen remains undetermined. No base qualities exist here, and no much larger clone lies one base off it. Trimming takes 1 base from V and 7 bases from J, and the germline ends sit 17 bases apart. The germline V gene (reference sequence) yields DFQATT for CDR1 and SNEGSKA for CDR2. Inclusive of the bounding cysteine and phenylalanine, the CDR3 is 15 residues long. Of the read, only the CDR3 DNA is kept; its 45 bases are in frame from base 1. The protocol used for the library was 5' RACE. Sequencing instrument: NextSeq 500. The TCR library protocol attached unique molecular identifiers to individual cDNA molecules to correct for sequencing error and PCR bias. TCR alpha and beta chains were both sequenced, and the abundances of alpha and beta sequences in each sample were closely correlated with each other. Per the original workflow: Decombinator V4 was used to annotate TCR sequences for V gene, J gene and CDR3. Expanded TCRs were defined as changing significantly between any two time points under a Poisson model with p below 0.0001. TCR abundances were normalised to the total number of TCRs sequenced per sample and expressed as counts per million. TRAV1-2 paired with TRAJ12, TRAJ20 or TRAJ33 defined MAIT TCRs, while TRAV10 paired with TRAJ18 defined iNKT TCRs. VDJdb, accessed on 1 November 2021, was searched for TCRs annotated for CMV, EBV and SARS-CoV-2, and TCRs annotated for more than one antigen were excluded. TCRdb reprocessing: public reads trimmed at Q25 with fastp, clones called with MiXCR, in-frame beta chains kept. Each entry is one CDR3 protein sequence, shown with its most common DNA and genes. What appears here as the V and J calls and clone size reflects TCRdb's work, not the paper's. The sample contains tens of thousands of distinct CDR3 sequences, around 5.6% of them found a single time. The ten largest make up about 7% of the sample.

A case-control design nested within a healthcare worker cohort in London, UK, was used, with weekly nasopharyngeal swab PCR tests and blood sampling performed. Healthcare workers were recruited between 23 and 31 March 2020, during the week of the UK lockdown, and were followed weekly for up to roughly 15 weeks. This receptor chain uses TRBV20-1 and TRBJ1-5; a tentative D call is TRBD1 (6 bases match). Sequencing was performed on whole blood. This TCR was sampled from an adult who was a healthcare worker with PCR-confirmed SARS-CoV-2 infection or an uninfected control (not recorded which). The CDR3 is CSARGTTGGGQPQHF. The DNA sequence reads TGCAGTGCTAGAGGTACGACAGGCGGGGGGCAGCCCCAGCATTTT.